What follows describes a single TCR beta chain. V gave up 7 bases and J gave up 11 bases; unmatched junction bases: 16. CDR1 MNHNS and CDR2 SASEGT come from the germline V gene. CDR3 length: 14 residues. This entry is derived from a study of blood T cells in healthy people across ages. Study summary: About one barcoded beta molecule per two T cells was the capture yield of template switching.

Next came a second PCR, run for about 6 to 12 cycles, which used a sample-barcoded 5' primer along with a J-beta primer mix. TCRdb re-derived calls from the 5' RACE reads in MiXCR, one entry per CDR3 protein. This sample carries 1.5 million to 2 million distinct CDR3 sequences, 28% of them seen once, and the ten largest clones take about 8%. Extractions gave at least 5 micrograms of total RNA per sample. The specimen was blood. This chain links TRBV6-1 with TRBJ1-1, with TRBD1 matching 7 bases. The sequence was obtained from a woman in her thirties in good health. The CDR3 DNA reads TGTGCCAGCACCTCCGACCGTGGCAGGGGGGCGGCTTTCTTT. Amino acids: CASTSDRGRGAAFF.